The 24 T cell receptor beta chains below come from one sample, sequenced in a study of blood T cell repertoires in COVID-19. Profiling relied on immunoSEQ multiplex PCR, and the TCRdb table lists in-frame clones only, not all of them. The sample holds a few hundred thousand clones, around 84% seen once. Sequenced material: peripheral blood. The origin of the receptors is a man aged 35 to 55 who had recovered from COVID-19.

The gene calls are TRBV7-8 and TRBJ1-1; TRBD1 aligns across 9 bases. J lost 0 bases, V lost 3 bases, and 11 bases had no gene match. This CDR3 has 18 amino acids. The germline CDR1 and CDR2 sequences are SGHVS and FQNEAQ. The CDR3 DNA follows: TGTGCCAGCAGCTTGCGGCGGGACAGGGCGGCTATGAACACTGAAGCTTTCTTT. The encoded protein is CASSLRRDRAAMNTEAFF.

V and J are TRBV28 and TRBJ1-2; D not certain. Germline CDR1 is MDHEN and CDR2 is SYDVKM. V was shortened by 6 bases and J by 4 bases, with 12 bases between the two germline ends. This CDR3 spans 13 amino acids. The CDR3 sequence: CASRDPRSYGYTF. The CDR3 bases are TGTGCCAGCAGAGACCCTAGAAGCTATGGCTACACCTTC.

The rearrangement uses TRBV7-2 and TRBJ2-7; 7 bases are shared with TRBD2. The J segment lost 0 bases and the V segment lost 4 bases, leaving 6 bases of the junction unmatched. The CDR3 loop spans 15 amino acids. Germline lookup yields CDR1 SGHTA and CDR2 FQGNSA. The CDR3 region is CASSSRAGLSYEQYF. Here the CDR3 DNA reads TGTGCCAGCAGCTCCCGAGCGGGGCTCTCCTACGAGCAGTACTTC.

This chain links TRBV6-4 with TRBJ2-7; TRBD2 might be the D (5 bases). The V gene lost 0 bases and the J gene lost 7 bases, with 10 bases spanning the gap. Germline lookup yields CDR1 MRHNA and CDR2 SNTAGT. The CDR3 sequence is 13 residues long. The CDR3 is CASSDSGDLEQYF. The CDR3 DNA reads TGTGCCAGCAGTGACTCGGGAGACTTGGAGCAGTACTTC.

The rearrangement uses TRBV5-1 and TRBJ1-5, with unresolved D. The V end was cut by 2 bases, the J end by 3 bases, with 9 bases between. Per the germline V gene, CDR1 is SGHRS and CDR2 is YFSETQ. CDR3 length: 14 residues. The CDR3 spells CASSLGGYNQPQHF. The DNA for the CDR3 is TGCGCCAGCAGCTTAGGAGGGTACAATCAGCCCCAGCATTTT.

This clone was counted a single time. The same CDR3 is also encoded by other DNA sequences in this sample. The J gene is TRBJ2-2, the V gene TRBV3-1 (or the pseudogene TRBV3-2), with TRBD2 identical over 12 bases. Germline V CDR1 and CDR2: LGHDT, YNNKEL (reference sequence). The CDR3 is 16 residues long. With 4 bases clipped from V and 2 bases from J, the junction kept 2 bases outside the gene matches. The CDR3 coding sequence is TGTGCCAGCAGCCGAGGACTAGCGGGAAACACCGGGGAGCTGTTTTTT. Translated, it gives CASSRGLAGNTGELFF.

DNA for the CDR3: TGTGCCAGCTCACTAGCGGGACCCCAAGAGACCCAGTACTTC. Its translation is CASSLAGPQETQYF. The rearrangement links TRBV18 to TRBJ2-5, with 8 bases matching TRBD2. This CDR3 comprises 14 residues. V lost 4 bases, J lost 1 base, and 2 bases stayed unmatched. The germline CDR1 and CDR2 sequences are KGHSH and LQKENI.

The genes are TRBV7-9 and TRBJ2-5; weak D call: TRBD1 (6 bases). V was pared by 3 bases and J by 4 bases, with 15 bases between. The CDR3 covers 15 residues. Germline CDR1 is SEHNR and CDR2 is FQNEAQ (reference sequence). CDR3 nucleotide sequence: TGTGCCAGCAGCTTCAGAAGAGGGGGTCCAGAGACCCAGTACTTC. It translates to CASSFRRGGPETQYF.

V is TRBV30 and J is TRBJ2-5, with TRBD1 matching over 8 bases. The CDR3 spans 14 residues. Germline lookup yields CDR1 GTSNPN and CDR2 SVGIG (reference sequence). V was clipped by 8 bases and J by 5 bases; unmatched bases: 13. CDR3 residues: CAGTLDRGGETQYF. CDR3 DNA sequence: TGTGCCGGCACGTTAGACAGGGGTGGTGAGACCCAGTACTTC.

The rearrangement uses TRBV24-1 and TRBJ2-3; TRBD1 might be the D (6 bases). V dropped 5 bases and J dropped 0 bases, with 14 bases sitting between them. The CDR3 is made up of 16 amino acids. CDR1 is KGHDR and CDR2 is SFDVKD in the germline V gene. CDR3 residues: CATSVRTASSTDTQYF. The CDR3 DNA follows: TGTGCCACCAGTGTCCGGACAGCCTCTAGCACAGATACGCAGTATTTT.

V gene TRBV7-2 combines with J gene TRBJ1-2; D gene uncertain. V was pared by 3 bases and J by 7 bases, with 12 bases between. The length of the CDR3 is 13 residues. The germline V gene encodes CDR1 SGHTA and CDR2 FQGNSA. This chain's CDR3 is CASSFSGRSGYTF. The CDR3 DNA follows: TGTGCCAGCAGCTTTTCCGGGAGGAGTGGCTACACCTTC.

This chain links TRBV10-3 with TRBJ2-1; 10 nucleotides match TRBD2. Unmatched junction bases numbered 5, after V lost 3 bases and J lost 0 bases. The germline CDR1 and CDR2 sequences are ENHRY and SYGVKD. The CDR3 is 17 amino acids. The CDR3 spells CAISDSGRPSSYNEQFF. As DNA, the CDR3 is TGTGCCATCAGTGATAGCGGGAGGCCGAGCTCCTACAATGAGCAGTTCTTC.

The rearrangement links TRBV5-4 to TRBJ2-1; 9 positions match TRBD2. There are 17 residues in the CDR3. The trim removed 0 bases at V and 0 bases at J, leaving 4 bases unmatched. Germline lookup yields CDR1 SGHNT and CDR2 YYREEE (reference sequence). The chain's CDR3 is CASSLGLADSSYNEQFF. In DNA, the CDR3 is TGTGCCAGCAGCTTGGGACTAGCGGACAGCTCCTACAATGAGCAGTTCTTC. Combining the CDR3 with reference TRBV5-4 and TRBJ2-1 gives the whole variable domain ETGVTQSPTHLIKTRGQQVTLRCSSQSGHNTVSWYQQALGQGPQFIFQYYREEENGRGNFPPRFSGLQFPNYSSELNVNALELDDSALYLCASSLGLADSSYNEQFFGPGTRLTVL.

This rearrangement joins TRBV3-1 (or the pseudogene TRBV3-2) to TRBJ2-2; TRBD1 agrees at 8 bases. The ends lost 7 bases at V and 6 bases at J; junction bases unmatched: 16. Germline V gene lookup returns CDR1 LGHDT and CDR2 YNNKEL (reference sequence). The length of the CDR3 is 17 residues. The CDR3 reads CASKNPQGQGIAGELFF. The CDR3 nucleotides are TGTGCCAGCAAAAACCCCCAAGGACAGGGTATCGCCGGGGAGCTGTTTTTT.

The chain carries TRBV4-3 and TRBJ1-2; TRBD1 aligns across 7 bases. The CDR3 length is 16 residues. The germline V gene encodes CDR1 LGHNA and CDR2 YSLEER. J lost 1 base, V lost 6 bases, and 11 bases had no gene match. The DNA for the CDR3 is TGCGCCAGCAGTTCTCAGACAGGGACTCATAACTATGGCTACACCTTC. Translating it yields CASSSQTGTHNYGYTF.

The V call is TRBV6-2 or TRBV6-3, the J call TRBJ1-2; the D is unclear. Trimming removed 5 bases at V and 3 bases at J, with 7 bases between. The germline V gene encodes CDR1 MNHEY and CDR2 SVGEGT. The CDR3 extends over 12 amino acids. Here the CDR3 reads CASSRRDYGYTF. CDR3 sequence (DNA): TGTGCCAGCAGTAGACGGGACTATGGCTACACCTTC.

The chain is built from TRBV7-9 and TRBJ2-5, with a possible D match to TRBD2 (5 bases). The CDR3 spans 12 residues. V was cut by 5 bases and J by 8 bases, with 12 bases left in between. Germline-derived CDR1 and CDR2 are SEHNR and FQNEAQ (reference sequence). CDR3 in DNA: TGTGCCAGCAGCGGCAGCGGCGAAACCCAGTACTTC. Protein: CASSGSGETQYF.

This clone was seen a handful of times. The chain carries TRBV5-8 and TRBJ1-4; 7 nucleotides match TRBD1. The CDR3 has 14 residues. Germline CDR1 SGHTS, CDR2 YDEGEE. J gave up 5 bases and V 5 bases, and 6 bases lay outside the gene matches. CDR3: CASSLGQPNEKLFF. In DNA, the CDR3 is TGTGCCAGCAGTCTGGGACAGCCCAATGAAAAACTGTTTTTT. The entire variable domain, with the rest obtained from reference TRBV5-8 and TRBJ1-4, is as follows: EAGVTQSPTHLIKTRGQQATLRCSPISGHTSVYWYQQALGLGLQFLLWYDEGEERNRGNFPPRFSGRQFPNYSSELNVNALELEDSALYLCASSLGQPNEKLFFGSGTQLSVL.

The rearrangement links TRBV18 to TRBJ2-3; tentatively, D is TRBD2 (7 bases). This CDR3 region has 14 residues. V was clipped by 5 bases and J by 6 bases, with 15 bases between them. Germline lookup yields CDR1 KGHSH and CDR2 LQKENI. CDR3 sequence (DNA): TGTGCCAGCTCAGGACTAGGGGGGCGCGATACGCAGTATTTT. Translated, it gives CASSGLGGRDTQYF. Drawing the rest from reference TRBV18 and TRBJ2-3, the complete variable domain is NAGVMQNPRHLVRRRGQEARLRCSPMKGHSHVYWYRQLPEEGLKFMVYLQKENIIDESGMPKERFSAEFPKEGPSILRIQQVVRGDSAAYFCASSGLGGRDTQYFGPGTRLTVL.

The chain employs TRBV7-9 and TRBJ1-5; 7 bases fit TRBD1. CDR3 length equals 16 residues. The V gene's germline CDR1 is SEHNR and CDR2 FQNEAQ (reference sequence). V lost 1 base and J lost 2; bases outside the gene matches: 5. The CDR3 bases are TGTGCCAGCAGCTTAGAGGGGGCCAGGGGCAATCAGCCCCAGCATTTT. It yields the protein CASSLEGARGNQPQHF.

J is TRBJ2-1 and V is TRBV5-4; 11 nucleotides line up with TRBD2. The V gene end was trimmed by 3 bases and the J gene end by 8 bases; junction bases not matched to a gene: 7. CDR1 is SGHNT and CDR2 is YYREEE in the germline V gene (reference sequence). This CDR3 has 15 amino acids. This chain's CDR3 is CASSSGPSGRYEQFF. Here the CDR3 DNA reads TGTGCCAGCAGCTCTGGCCCTAGCGGGAGGTATGAGCAGTTCTTC.

The chain is built from TRBV5-6 and TRBJ1-5; 10 nucleotides match TRBD1. This CDR3 has 17 residues. Germline values: CDR1 SGHDT, CDR2 YYEEEE. V lost 1 base, J lost 0 bases, and 4 bases stayed unmatched. The CDR3 coding sequence is TGTGCCAGCAGCTTGAGACAGGGGGCCTATAGCAATCAGCCCCAGCATTTT. Residues: CASSLRQGAYSNQPQHF.

In its sample, this clone was seen a few times. The chain combines TRBV27 with TRBJ1-1, with D unresolved. Germline V gives CDR1 MNHEY, CDR2 SMNVEV (reference sequence). CDR3 length: 13 amino acids. Trimming shortened V by 5 bases and J by 0 bases, and 7 bases separated the two germline ends. This CDR3 is CASSITVNTEAFF. CDR3 nucleotide sequence: TGTGCCAGCAGTATTACAGTGAACACTGAAGCTTTCTTT.

V is TRBV7-9 and J is TRBJ2-2; a possible D gene is TRBD1 (5 bases). Germline V gene lookup returns CDR1 SEHNR and CDR2 FQNEAQ (reference sequence). V was cut by 3 bases and J by 3 bases, with 5 bases left in between. The CDR3 length is 13 residues. The CDR3 is CASSFRDTGELFF. In DNA, the CDR3 is TGTGCCAGCAGCTTCAGGGACACCGGGGAGCTGTTTTTT.